A selection of T cell receptor beta chains follows, all from one sample in a study of OX40 agonist ivuxolimab in advanced cancers. The data were produced by immunoSEQ multiplex PCR, yet TCRdb's version contains in-frame clones alone and is incomplete. In the table there are about 70,000 clones, 86% of which are singletons. The sample in question was CD4+ or CD8+ T cells sorted from blood, obtained in a trial of the OX40 agonist ivuxolimab. These receptors were obtained from an adult with an advanced solid tumor such as melanoma, head and neck, liver or kidney cancer. The CDR3 runs from the conserved cysteine through the conserved F or W. The order of the fields is D gene, clone size, V gene, J gene, CDR3 DNA, CDR3 protein. D genes are given only for firm matches. Not every row has a clone size; where given, it reads once, few, many or a size class.

>TRBD1|-|TRBV5-1|TRBJ1-4
TGCGCCAGCAGCTTGGGGACAGGGTCTGAAAAACTGTTTTTT
CASSLGTGSEKLFF
>-|-|TRBV5-4|TRBJ2-1
TGTGCCAGCAGCTCCGCTTGGGGTAAGGGAGACAATGAGCAGTTCTTC
CASSSAWGKGDNEQFF
>-|-|TRBV9|TRBJ2-1
TGTGCCAGCAGCGTAGACCGAGGGGGGGCGGTCGATGAGCAGTTCTTC
CASSVDRGGAVDEQFF
>TRBD1|few|TRBV5-5|TRBJ1-5
TGTGCCAGCAGCTTTCAGGGGGACAGGCCCAATCAGCCCCAGCATTTT
CASSFQGDRPNQPQHF
>-|-|TRBV30|TRBJ1-2
TGTGCCTGGAGTGCGGACAGCGAAGCTAACTATGGCTACACCTTC
CAWSADSEANYGYTF
>-|-|TRBV11-2|TRBJ1-2
TGTGCCAGCAGCTTAGCGGGGGACTATGGCTACACCTTC
CASSLAGDYGYTF
>-|-|TRBV13|TRBJ2-5
TGTGCCAGCAGCTTTCGCCCAGGCCGAGGGGAGACCCAGTACTTC
CASSFRPGRGETQYF
>-|-|TRBV5-4|TRBJ2-7
TGTGCCAGCAGTACGAAACGGGGGGCCTACATCTACGAGCAGTACTTC
CASSTKRGAYIYEQYF
>TRBD1|-|TRBV4-3|TRBJ1-2
TGCGCCAGCAGCCAAGGACAGGGGATTGACTATGGCTACACCTTC
CASSQGQGIDYGYTF
>-|-|TRBV5-1|TRBJ2-3
TGCGCCAGCACCTTGGGGACCGCCCTCGTGGATACGCAGTATTTT
CASTLGTALVDTQYF
>-|-|TRBV5-4|TRBJ2-7
TGTGCCAGCAGCTTGGACGGATCCTACGAGCAGTACTTC
CASSLDGSYEQYF
>-|-|TRBV28|TRBJ2-5
TGTGCCAGCACCCCTTTTGGGACGTCCCCCGAGACCCAGTACTTC
CASTPFGTSPETQYF
>-|-|TRBV27|TRBJ1-1
TGTGCCAGCAGTCTACAGACAGGACTGAACACTGAAGCTTTCTTT
CASSLQTGLNTEAFF
>-|-|TRBV7-2|TRBJ2-1
TGTGCCAGCAGCCGGACAAAGTATAATGAGCAGTTCTTC
CASSRTKYNEQFF
>-|-|TRBV7-9|TRBJ1-3
TGTGCCAGCAGCTTAGAGGGGTCCTCTGGAAACACCATATATTTT
CASSLEGSSGNTIYF
>TRBD1|-|TRBV7-2|TRBJ2-6
TGTGCCAGCACCTGGGACAGGCCCAGCTCTGGGGCCAACGTCCTGACTTTC
CASTWDRPSSGANVLTF